This T cell receptor (beta chain) appears in the sequencing data of a study of blood T cell repertoires in COVID-19. Across the study: Italy, Spain and the United States were the sources of the convalescent and acute COVID-19 samples. Nucleic acid was either cDNA or gDNA, and it came from T cells, B-cell-depleted T cells, or PBMCs.

Original methodology: Counts of nucleated cells, estimated from reference gene primer amplification, were obtained. Repertoires were generated with immunoSEQ multiplex PCR, while TCRdb's copy carries only in-frame clones and drops some. V, J and clone size are taken as reported in that table, and D and trimming were inferred from the DNA itself. The table has about 92,000 clones, approximately 85% seen once. The sample comprised peripheral blood. This TCR came from a human donor in a cohort sampled during active COVID-19.

CDR3 residues: CASSPRLAGAYNEQFF. The CDR3 DNA is TGTGCCAGCAGCCCCCGACTAGCGGGAGCATACAATGAGCAGTTCTTC. The chain links TRBV9 to TRBJ2-1, with 12 bases lining up with TRBD2. The V and J ends lost 4 bases and 4 bases, in that order; junction bases with no gene match: 6. There are 16 residues in the CDR3. Germline V gene data show CDR1 as SGDLS and CDR2 as YYNGEE.